These 29 T cell receptor beta chains originate from one sample sequenced in a study of a mutant IDH1 vaccine in newly diagnosed glioma. Their antigens remain unidentified. The assay was immunoSEQ multiplex PCR, and TCRdb's table has in-frame clones only and misses some. The table has around 41,000 clones, 80% to 90% seen once. The time point: week 35, safety follow-up. Vaccination used 300 ug of mutant IDH1 20-mer peptide per dose, with topical imiquimod. Material: PBMCs, obtained from a glioma patient whose treatment included an IDH1 peptide vaccine. The receptors come from a man aged 35 to 55 with glioma.

This chain joins TRBV9 and TRBJ2-1; 13 nucleotides match TRBD2. Unmatched junction bases numbered 5, after V lost 0 bases and J lost 2 bases. The CDR3 runs to 18 residues. Germline loops: CDR1 SGDLS, CDR2 YYNGEE. The CDR3 protein is CASSVAGTSGITYNEQFF. CDR3 coding DNA: TGTGCCAGCAGCGTAGCCGGGACTAGCGGGATCACCTACAATGAGCAGTTCTTC.

J is TRBJ2-2 and V is TRBV5-4; 15 nucleotides line up with TRBD2. Germline CDR1 SGHNT, CDR2 YYREEE (reference sequence). V was pared by 4 bases and J by 10 bases, with 8 bases of the junction left unmatched. CDR3 length: 16 residues. The CDR3 sequence: CASSRGTSGRFAELFF. The CDR3 coding sequence is TGTGCCAGCAGCCGTGGGACTAGCGGGAGGTTTGCGGAGCTGTTTTTT.

This chain connects TRBV4-1 to TRBJ1-1, with 7 bases that match TRBD1. CDR1 MGHRA and CDR2 YSYEKL come from the germline V gene. The CDR3 is 15 amino acids. V was clipped by 7 bases and J by 6 bases; unmatched bases: 14. This chain's CDR3 is CASTGATGRTPEAFF. The DNA of the CDR3 is TGCGCCAGCACCGGGGCGACAGGGAGGACCCCTGAAGCTTTCTTT.

The chain couples TRBV7-2 to TRBJ2-7; no clear D gene. The CDR3 is made up of 12 amino acids. The germline CDR1 and CDR2 sequences are SGHTA and FQGNSA. Trimming took 3 bases from V and 7 from J, leaving 10 bases between them. CDR3 region: CASSFLRGEQYF. CDR3 coding DNA: TGTGCCAGCAGCTTCCTTAGAGGAGAGCAGTACTTC.

Only a few counts were recorded for this clone. Other DNA sequences in this sample translate to the same CDR3. This chain joins TRBV2 and TRBJ1-2; no firm D call. Germline CDR1 is SNHLY and CDR2 is FYNNEI. With 6 bases removed from V and 7 bases from J, the gap between germline ends came to 6 bases. There are 10 residues in the CDR3. The CDR3 reads CASRGPGYTF. CDR3 DNA sequence: TGTGCCAGCAGGGGTCCTGGCTACACCTTC.

The V call is TRBV6-5, the J call TRBJ1-2, with a weak D call TRBD1 (6 bases). Germline lookup yields CDR1 MNHEY and CDR2 SVGAGI. The CDR3 has 14 amino acids. V lost 6 bases to trimming and J lost 5 bases, with 16 bases between them. DNA of the CDR3: TGTGCCAGCAGACCCGACAGGATTGGATATGGCTACACCTTC. Translation: CASRPDRIGYGYTF.

The genes are TRBV6-1 and TRBJ1-1, with TRBD1 as a possible D gene (6 bases). Germline V gene lookup returns CDR1 MNHNS and CDR2 SASEGT. V was trimmed by 6 bases and J by 1 base, leaving 15 bases between them. The length of the CDR3 is 15 residues. The CDR3 reads CASSHQIRGNTEAFF. CDR3 bases: TGTGCCAGCAGCCACCAGATCAGGGGGAACACTGAAGCTTTCTTT.

Points on this clone: The junction does not match germline at one end; this may be a read error. V is TRBV7-7 and J is TRBJ2-2, with 8 bases aligning to TRBD2. Looked up from germline, CDR1 is SSHAT and CDR2 is FNYEAQ (reference sequence). The length of the CDR3 is 13 residues. CDR3 residues: CASSPGRGGELFF. The CDR3 DNA sequence: TGTGCTAGCAGCCCCGGGAGGGGCGGGGAGCTGTTTTTT.

This chain joins TRBV7-6 and TRBJ2-7; 8 nucleotides agree with TRBD1. J gave up 2 bases and V 5 bases, and 5 bases lay outside the gene matches. The germline CDR1 and CDR2 sequences are SGHVS and FNYEAQ. This CDR3 region has 14 residues. The CDR3 coding sequence is TGTGCCAGCAGCCCGGGGACAGGCCCCTACGAGCAGTACTTC. This sequence encodes CASSPGTGPYEQYF. Looking up the rest from reference TRBV7-6 and TRBJ2-7 gives the full variable domain: GAGVSQSPRYKVTKRGQDVALRCDPISGHVSLYWYRQALGQGPEFLTYFNYEAQQDKSGLPNDRFSAERPEGSISTLTIQRTEQRDSAMYRCASSPGTGPYEQYFGPGTRLTVT.

This chain links TRBV5-4 with TRBJ1-4, with 7 bases aligning to TRBD1. Per germline, CDR1 SGHNT and CDR2 YYREEE (reference sequence). The CDR3 length is 15 residues. Germline trimming cut 1 base from V and 8 bases from J; bases unmatched to any gene: 8. The CDR3 DNA follows: TGTGCCAGCAGCTTGATGCAGGGGGTAGACGAAAAACTGTTTTTT. This gives the protein CASSLMQGVDEKLFF.

The rearrangement joins TRBV6-1 to TRBJ2-5; 7 nucleotides align to TRBD1. Germline CDR1 is MNHNS and CDR2 is SASEGT. The CDR3 sequence is 15 residues long. With 2 bases clipped from V and 5 bases from J, the junction kept 8 bases outside the gene matches. CDR3 loop: CASSESRQGTETQYF. CDR3 bases: TGTGCCAGCAGTGAAAGTCGACAGGGTACGGAGACCCAGTACTTC.

The V and J genes are TRBV19 and TRBJ2-2; the D gene could be TRBD1 or TRBD2 (5 bases each). There are 14 residues in the CDR3. Germline values: CDR1 LNHDA, CDR2 SQIVND (reference sequence). The V end lost 7 bases, the J end lost 2 bases, and 11 bases lay between the germline ends. CDR3 bases: TGTGCCAGTACGGAGAGGGGTAACACCGGGGAGCTGTTTTTT. Translating gives CASTERGNTGELFF.

Only a few counts were recorded for this clone. The chain carries TRBV6-5 and TRBJ2-5; TRBD2 is a possible D gene (5 bases). Trimming left V 2 bases short and J 5 bases short, with 9 bases between. Germline V gene sequence: CDR1 MNHEY, CDR2 SVGAGI. The length of the CDR3 is 13 residues. CDR3 nucleotide sequence: TGTGCCAGCAGTTACGGACTTAAGGAGACCCAGTACTTC. As protein: CASSYGLKETQYF.

The table lists this clone with a count of one. Here the CDR3 reads CASSLSGTLLQETQYF. CDR3 nucleotide sequence: TGTGCCAGCAGTTTAAGCGGGACACTACTTCAAGAGACCCAGTACTTC. V usage is TRBV28 and J usage is TRBJ2-5; D might be TRBD2 (7 bases). V lost 2 bases and J lost 2, with 15 bases in between. Per the germline V gene, CDR1 is MDHEN and CDR2 is SYDVKM. This CDR3 comprises 16 residues.

This chain links TRBV14 with TRBJ2-1, with 12 positions matching TRBD2. The V segment lost 4 bases and the J segment 5 bases; nucleotides outside the gene matches: 9. The V gene's germline CDR1 is SGHDN and CDR2 FVKESK. This CDR3 has 17 residues. The CDR3 protein is CASSRASGRAQNNEQFF. The CDR3 bases are TGTGCCAGCAGCCGCGCTAGCGGGAGGGCTCAAAACAATGAGCAGTTCTTC.

CDR3 protein: CASSLLSGRAIETQYF. The CDR3 DNA follows: TGTGCCAGCAGCTTGTTAAGCGGGAGGGCCATAGAGACCCAGTACTTC. J is TRBJ2-5 and V is TRBV5-6; 10 nucleotides match TRBD2. Germline lookup yields CDR1 SGHDT and CDR2 YYEEEE. This CDR3 contains 16 residues. The trim removed 1 base at V and 4 bases at J, leaving 7 bases unmatched.

The CDR3 loop reads CASSFKNSPLHF. The CDR3 DNA reads as TGTGCCAGCAGCTTCAAAAATTCACCCCTCCACTTT. The V gene is TRBV7-2, the J gene TRBJ1-6; no definite D call. This CDR3 contains 12 residues. The V gene lost 3 bases and the J gene lost 7 bases, with 4 bases spanning the gap. Germline CDR1 reads SGHTA; CDR2 reads FQGNSA.

The rearrangement joins TRBV6-4 to TRBJ1-6; D is uncertain. The CDR3 runs 13 residues. In germline, CDR1 is MRHNA, CDR2 SNTAGT. Between the trimmed V and J ends, which lost 0 bases and 7 bases, there was a span of 4 bases. CDR3 amino acids: CASSDSGNSPLHF. In DNA form, the CDR3 reads TGTGCCAGCAGTGACTCCGGGAATTCACCCCTCCACTTT.

The chain has TRBV5-1 and TRBJ1-4; possible D gene TRBD1, 6 bases. Germline values: CDR1 SGHRS, CDR2 YFSETQ. The CDR3 covers 15 residues. V shed 5 bases and J shed 1 base, with 12 bases lying between them. The CDR3 bases are TGCGCCAGCAGGAGGGGGGTTGGAACTAATGAAAAACTGTTTTTT. The encoded protein is CASRRGVGTNEKLFF.

The rearrangement links TRBV4-3 to TRBJ2-7; D might be TRBD1 (6 bases). Trimming shortened V by 0 bases and J by 2 bases, and 14 bases separated the two germline ends. CDR1 LGHNA and CDR2 YSLEER come from the germline V gene. The CDR3 is 16 amino acids. The CDR3 spells CASSQEVNRATYEQYF. Written as DNA, the CDR3 is TGCGCCAGCAGCCAAGAGGTAAACAGGGCAACCTACGAGCAGTACTTC.

This clone was counted between two and nine times. The chain joins TRBV6-5 to TRBJ2-5, with a possible D match to TRBD2 (6 bases). Germline CDR1 and CDR2: MNHEY and SVGAGI. This CDR3 has 15 residues. Trimming left V 6 bases short and J 1 base short, with 15 bases between. CDR3 coding DNA: TGTGCCAGCAGCCCGGGACTGGTGGGCCAAGAGACCCAGTACTTC. Amino acids: CASSPGLVGQETQYF.

The rearrangement links TRBV7-9 to TRBJ1-3, with no clear D. V was cut by 3 bases and J by 0 bases, with 0 bases left in between. CDR3 length: 12 amino acids. Germline V CDR1 and CDR2: SEHNR, FQNEAQ (reference sequence). The DNA for the CDR3 is TGTGCCAGCAGCTTCTCTGGAAACACCATATATTTT. Its translation is CASSFSGNTIYF.

V and J are TRBV5-1 and TRBJ2-1, with a tentative D call TRBD2 (6 bases). Per germline, CDR1 SGHRS and CDR2 YFSETQ. The CDR3 contains 15 residues. Trimming took 0 bases from V and 4 from J, leaving 11 bases between them. Here the CDR3 DNA reads TGCGCCAGCAGCTTGGTCGAGCGGGTATACAATGAGCAGTTCTTC. Residues: CASSLVERVYNEQFF.

J is TRBJ1-5 and V is TRBV6-1, with 8 bases identical to TRBD1. J was trimmed by 0 bases and V by 6 bases; bases with no gene match: 4. This CDR3 comprises 15 residues. CDR1 and CDR2 (germline): MNHNS, SASEGT. Here the CDR3 reads CASRQGEYSNQPQHF. The DNA of the CDR3 is TGTGCCAGCAGACAGGGGGAATATAGCAATCAGCCCCAGCATTTT.

A single count supports this clone. The chain is built from TRBV30 and TRBJ1-3, with D unclear. The CDR3 spans 15 residues. Germline values: CDR1 GTSNPN, CDR2 SVGIG (reference sequence). Trimming removed 4 bases from V and 8 bases from J, with 21 bases in between. This CDR3 reads CAWKALYRSGDTIYF. The CDR3 bases are TGTGCCTGGAAGGCTTTATACCGATCTGGGGACACCATATATTTT.

CDR3 nucleotide sequence: TGTGCCAGCAGTTTCCGGACAGGGCAGAACTATGGCTACACCTTC. Its translation: CASSFRTGQNYGYTF. J is TRBJ1-2 and V is TRBV27, with 8 bases lining up with TRBD1. CDR1 is MNHEY, CDR2 SMNVEV, per germline (reference sequence). The CDR3 consists of 15 residues. V dropped 3 bases and J dropped 2; count of bases not matched to a gene: 5.

This CDR3 reads CASRVAGGTNEKLFF. The CDR3 DNA reads as TGTGCCAGCAGGGTGGCGGGGGGGACTAATGAAAAACTGTTTTTT. V usage is TRBV28 and J usage is TRBJ1-4, with TRBD1 as a possible D gene (5 bases). This CDR3 is 15 amino acids long. The germline V gene encodes CDR1 MDHEN and CDR2 SYDVKM. The germline V and J ends were trimmed by 6 bases and 2 bases, with 13 bases remaining between them.

The rearrangement joins TRBV25-1 to TRBJ1-6; D remains ambiguous. The CDR3 length is 14 residues. The germline V and J ends were trimmed by 6 bases and 5 bases, with 11 bases remaining between them. Germline assignment: CDR1 MGHDK and CDR2 SYGVNS. The CDR3 here is CASRVGGDNSPLHF. CDR3 sequence (DNA): TGTGCCAGCAGGGTCGGCGGGGATAATTCACCCCTCCACTTT.

The CDR3 region has the DNA TGTGCCAGCAGTTACTCGTTGGGGGGTGAGCAGTACTTC. Its translation: CASSYSLGGEQYF. This chain uses TRBV6-5 with TRBJ2-7, with a tentative D call TRBD2 (6 bases). Per the germline V gene, CDR1 is MNHEY and CDR2 is SVGAGI. This CDR3 has 13 residues. The V end was cut by 0 bases, the J end by 7 bases, with 10 bases between.